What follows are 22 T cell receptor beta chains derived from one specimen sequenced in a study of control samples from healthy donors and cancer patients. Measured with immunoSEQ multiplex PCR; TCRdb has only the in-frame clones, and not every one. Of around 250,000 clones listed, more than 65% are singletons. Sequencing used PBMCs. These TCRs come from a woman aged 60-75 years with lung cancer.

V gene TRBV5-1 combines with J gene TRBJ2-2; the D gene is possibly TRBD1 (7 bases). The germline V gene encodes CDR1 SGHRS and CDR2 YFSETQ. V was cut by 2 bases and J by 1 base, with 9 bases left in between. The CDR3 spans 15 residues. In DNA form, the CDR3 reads TGCGCCAGCAGCTTTCAGGGGGGGAACACCGGGGAGCTGTTTTTT. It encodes CASSFQGGNTGELFF.

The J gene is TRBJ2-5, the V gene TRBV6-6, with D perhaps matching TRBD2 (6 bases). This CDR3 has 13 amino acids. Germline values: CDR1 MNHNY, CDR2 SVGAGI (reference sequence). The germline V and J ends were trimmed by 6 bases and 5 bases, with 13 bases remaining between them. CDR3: CASSPRGTETQYF. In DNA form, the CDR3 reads TGTGCCAGCAGCCCCCGGGGGACCGAGACCCAGTACTTC.

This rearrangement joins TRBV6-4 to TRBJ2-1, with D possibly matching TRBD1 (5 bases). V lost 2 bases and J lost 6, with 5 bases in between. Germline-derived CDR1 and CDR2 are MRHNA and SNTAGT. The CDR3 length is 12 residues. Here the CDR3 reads CASSDRGNEQFF. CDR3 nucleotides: TGTGCCAGCAGTGACAGGGGCAATGAGCAGTTCTTC.

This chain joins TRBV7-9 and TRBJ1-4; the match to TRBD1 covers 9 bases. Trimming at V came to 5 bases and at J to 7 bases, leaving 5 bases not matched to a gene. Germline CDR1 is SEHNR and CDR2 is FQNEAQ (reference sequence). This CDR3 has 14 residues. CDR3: CASSLGQGLEKLFF. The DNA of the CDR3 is TGTGCCAGCAGCCTAGGACAGGGGCTTGAAAAACTGTTTTTT.

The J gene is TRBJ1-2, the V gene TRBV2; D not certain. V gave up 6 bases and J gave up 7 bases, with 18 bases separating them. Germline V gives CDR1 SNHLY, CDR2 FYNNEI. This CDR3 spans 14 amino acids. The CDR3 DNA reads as TGTGCCAGCAGGAACCGGGCTCCAGGTCTTGGCTACACCTTC. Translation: CASRNRAPGLGYTF.

The CDR3 DNA is TGTGCCAGCAGCTTAGTCACCAGGGACAATGAAAAACTGTTTTTT. Translated, it gives CASSLVTRDNEKLFF. V and J are TRBV7-9 and TRBJ1-4; tentatively, D is TRBD1 (5 bases). CDR1 is SEHNR and CDR2 is FQNEAQ in the germline V gene (reference sequence). This CDR3 is built from 15 residues. V gave up 1 base and J gave up 5 bases, with 11 bases separating them.

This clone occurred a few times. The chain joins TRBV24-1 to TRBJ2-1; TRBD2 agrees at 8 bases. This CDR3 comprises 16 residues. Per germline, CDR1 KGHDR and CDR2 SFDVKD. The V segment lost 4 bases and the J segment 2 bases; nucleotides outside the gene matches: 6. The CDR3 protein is CATSEVGTRTYNEQFF. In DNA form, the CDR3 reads TGTGCCACCAGTGAAGTCGGGACTAGGACCTACAATGAGCAGTTCTTC.

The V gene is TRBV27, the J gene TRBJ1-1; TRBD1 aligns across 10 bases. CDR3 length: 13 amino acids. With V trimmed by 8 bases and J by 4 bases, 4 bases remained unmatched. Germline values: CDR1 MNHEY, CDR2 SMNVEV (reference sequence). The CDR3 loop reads CASRGQGSTEAFF. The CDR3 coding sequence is TGTGCCAGCCGGGGACAGGGGTCCACTGAAGCTTTCTTT.

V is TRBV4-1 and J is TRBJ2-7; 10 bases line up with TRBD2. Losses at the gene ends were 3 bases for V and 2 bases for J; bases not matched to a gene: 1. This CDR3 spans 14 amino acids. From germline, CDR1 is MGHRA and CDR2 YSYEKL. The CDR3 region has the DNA TGCGCCAGCAGCCACAGCGGGGGGGCCTACGAGCAGTACTTC. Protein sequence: CASSHSGGAYEQYF.

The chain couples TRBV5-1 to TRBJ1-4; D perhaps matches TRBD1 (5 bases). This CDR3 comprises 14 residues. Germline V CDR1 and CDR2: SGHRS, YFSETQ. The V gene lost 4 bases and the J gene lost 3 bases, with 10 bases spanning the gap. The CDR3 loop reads CASSGGQPNEKLFF. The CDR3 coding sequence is TGCGCCAGCAGCGGAGGACAACCTAATGAAAAACTGTTTTTT.

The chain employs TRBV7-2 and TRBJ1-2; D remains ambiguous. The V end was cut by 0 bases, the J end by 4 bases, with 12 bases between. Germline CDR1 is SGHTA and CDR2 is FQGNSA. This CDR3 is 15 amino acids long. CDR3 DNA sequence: TGTGCCAGCAGCTTAGCGTCCGGGTCGGGCTATGGCTACACCTTC. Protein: CASSLASGSGYGYTF.

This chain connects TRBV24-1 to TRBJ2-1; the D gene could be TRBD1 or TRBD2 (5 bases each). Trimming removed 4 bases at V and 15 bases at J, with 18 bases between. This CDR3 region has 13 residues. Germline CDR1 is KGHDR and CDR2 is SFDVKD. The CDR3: CATSEVDGTSPFF. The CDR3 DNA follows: TGTGCCACCAGTGAAGTAGACGGGACGAGCCCGTTCTTC.

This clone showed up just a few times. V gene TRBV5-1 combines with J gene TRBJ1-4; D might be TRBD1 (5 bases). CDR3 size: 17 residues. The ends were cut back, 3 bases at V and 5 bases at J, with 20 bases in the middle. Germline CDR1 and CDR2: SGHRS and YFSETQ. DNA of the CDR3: TGCGCCAGCAGCTCCCAACCCACAGGTGTCGGGAATGAAAAACTGTTTTTT. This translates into CASSSQPTGVGNEKLFF.

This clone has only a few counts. The CDR3, as DNA: TGTGCCAGCAGCGTAGGAAGCCTCCCGGGGGCTGAGCAGTTCTTC. This codes for CASSVGSLPGAEQFF. The chain links TRBV9 to TRBJ2-1; D tentatively reads TRBD1 or TRBD2 (6 bases each). The CDR3 has 15 amino acids. V lost 0 bases, J lost 9 bases, and 16 bases lay in between. Germline V gene sequence: CDR1 SGDLS, CDR2 YYNGEE.

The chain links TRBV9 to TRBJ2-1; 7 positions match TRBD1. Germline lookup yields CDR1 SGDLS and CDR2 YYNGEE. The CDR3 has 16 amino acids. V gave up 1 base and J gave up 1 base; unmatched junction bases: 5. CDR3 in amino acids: CASSVFEGASYNEQFF. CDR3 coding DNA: TGTGCCAGCAGCGTATTTGAGGGGGCATCCTACAATGAGCAGTTCTTC.

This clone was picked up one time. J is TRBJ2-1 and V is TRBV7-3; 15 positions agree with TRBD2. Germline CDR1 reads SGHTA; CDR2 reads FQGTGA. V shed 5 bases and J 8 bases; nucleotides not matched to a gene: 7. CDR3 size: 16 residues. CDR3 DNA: TGTGCCAGCAGCGGCGGGACTAGCGGGGGGCGGGATGAGCAGTTCTTC. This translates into CASSGGTSGGRDEQFF.

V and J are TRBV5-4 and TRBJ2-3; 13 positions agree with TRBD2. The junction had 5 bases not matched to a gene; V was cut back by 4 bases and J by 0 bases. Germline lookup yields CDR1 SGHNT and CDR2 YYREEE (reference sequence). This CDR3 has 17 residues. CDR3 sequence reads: CASSTRLAGGSTDTQYF. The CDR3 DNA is TGTGCCAGCAGCACGCGACTAGCGGGGGGTAGCACAGATACGCAGTATTTT.

The DNA for the CDR3 is TGTGCCAGCAGTGGGGACAGGGGAATCTATGGCTACACCTTC. It codes for CASSGDRGIYGYTF. This sequence joins TRBV2 and TRBJ1-2, with 10 bases that match TRBD1. CDR1 and CDR2 (germline): SNHLY, FYNNEI. The CDR3 is 14 amino acids. After removal of 4 bases from V and 4 bases from J, the junction contained 3 bases not matched to a gene.

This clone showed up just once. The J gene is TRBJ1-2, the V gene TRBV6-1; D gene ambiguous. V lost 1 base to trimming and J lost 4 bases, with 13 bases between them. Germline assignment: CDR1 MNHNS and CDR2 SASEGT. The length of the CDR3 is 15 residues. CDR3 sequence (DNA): TGTGCCAGCAGTGAAGGCTCAGGAGGCGGCTATGGCTACACCTTC. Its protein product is CASSEGSGGGYGYTF.

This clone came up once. CDR3 coding DNA: TGTGCCAGCACCCTTCTGTTTGGGCAGGGAGTAACTAATGAAAAACTGTTTTTT. It is translated as CASTLLFGQGVTNEKLFF. The rearrangement joins TRBV28 to TRBJ1-4; weak D call: TRBD1 (5 bases). This CDR3 spans 18 amino acids. Germline assignment: CDR1 MDHEN and CDR2 SYDVKM. The ends were cut back, 7 bases at V and 1 base at J, with 22 bases in the middle.

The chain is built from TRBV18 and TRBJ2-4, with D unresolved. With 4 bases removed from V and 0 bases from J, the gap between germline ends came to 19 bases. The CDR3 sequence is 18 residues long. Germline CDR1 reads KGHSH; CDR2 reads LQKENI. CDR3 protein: CASSRTDPHSSAKNIQYF. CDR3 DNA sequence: TGTGCCAGCTCACGTACGGACCCACACAGTTCAGCCAAAAACATTCAGTACTTC.

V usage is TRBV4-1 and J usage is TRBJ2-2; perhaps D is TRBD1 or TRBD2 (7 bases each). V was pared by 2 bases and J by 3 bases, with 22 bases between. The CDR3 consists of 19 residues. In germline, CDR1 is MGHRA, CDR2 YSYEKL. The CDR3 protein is CASSQIVNNRGGYTGELFF. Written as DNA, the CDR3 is TGCGCCAGCAGCCAAATCGTGAACAACAGGGGAGGGTACACCGGGGAGCTGTTTTTT.